A single sample is the source of the 28 T cell receptor beta chains below, sequenced in a study of T cells expressing NK-cell markers. TCRdb re-called the 5' RACE reads and gives one entry per CDR3 protein, without DNA. This repertoire includes approximately 380,000 distinct CDR3 sequences. The specimen was blood T cells: a sorted CD56 or NKG2C T cell subset, CD4+ or CD8+ T cells, or bulk PBMC T cells (not recorded which). All receptors come from a man aged 18 to 69 in good health.

The J gene is TRBJ1-6, the V gene TRBV12-3 or TRBV12-4; TCRdb's D call of TRBD1 is untestable without DNA. CDR3 length: 18 amino acids. The CDR3 reads CASRDDLGTGVDNSPLHF.

The chain is built from TRBV6-6 and TRBJ1-1. The V gene's germline CDR1 is MNHNY and CDR2 SVGAGI (reference sequence). The CDR3 runs 11 residues. CDR3 amino acids: CATSAAGEAFF.

The J gene is TRBJ2-1, the V gene TRBV9; TCRdb's assignment of TRBD2 cannot be checked, as there is no DNA. This CDR3 region has 15 residues. In germline, CDR1 is SGDLS, CDR2 YYNGEE. This CDR3 reads CASTGLAGTYNEQFF.

The chain couples TRBV5-8 to TRBJ2-7. Germline lookup yields CDR1 SGHTS and CDR2 YDEGEE. The length of the CDR3 is 16 residues. This CDR3 reads CASSSGQGSYTYEQYF.

The chain joins TRBV6-5 to TRBJ2-5. CDR1 and CDR2 (germline): MNHEY, SVGAGI. The CDR3 runs to 15 residues. CDR3 loop: CASSYSRTFVETQYF.

The gene calls are TRBV12-3 or TRBV12-4 and TRBJ2-7; the D call from TCRdb, TRBD2, cannot be confirmed without DNA. This CDR3 has 15 amino acids. The CDR3 region is CASSRSLATTYEQYF.

The chain employs TRBV6-4 and TRBJ2-3; the D call of TRBD2 rests on TCRdb alone, since no DNA is present to check it. CDR1 is MRHNA, CDR2 SNTAGT, per germline. The CDR3 runs 17 residues. The CDR3 loop is CASIGGASFPSTDTQYF.

CDR3: CASSPPGTVEAFF. The chain carries TRBV28 and TRBJ1-1. The CDR3 loop spans 13 amino acids. Germline CDR1 and CDR2: MDHEN and SYDVKM.

The V and J genes are TRBV25-1 and TRBJ2-7; TCRdb gives TRBD1 as the D gene, but with no DNA this cannot be confirmed. The CDR3 has 15 amino acids. The germline CDR1 and CDR2 sequences are MGHDK and SYGVNS. This chain's CDR3 is CASSEWVTGSYEQYF.

This chain joins TRBV12-3 or TRBV12-4 and TRBJ2-3; the TRBD2 assignment by TCRdb is unverifiable without DNA. CDR3 length equals 13 residues. CDR3 amino acids: CASSPGTSHTQYF.

The V gene is TRBV18, the J gene TRBJ1-4. The CDR3 spans 14 residues. Germline-derived CDR1 and CDR2 are KGHSH and LQKENI. CDR3 sequence: CASSPRGQNEKLFF.

V is TRBV20-1 and J is TRBJ1-3; TCRdb reports TRBD1, a call that lacks DNA to check it against. CDR1 is DFQATT and CDR2 is SNEGSKA in the germline V gene (reference sequence). This CDR3 has 16 amino acids. The CDR3: CSASYRVGDSGNTIYF.

The rearrangement uses TRBV25-1 and TRBJ1-1; without DNA, the TCRdb call of TRBD1 cannot be checked. Germline CDR1 MGHDK, CDR2 SYGVNS. CDR3 length: 16 amino acids. The CDR3 protein is CASKSLPGQGNTEAFF.

The chain employs TRBV29-1 and TRBJ1-2. Germline lookup yields CDR1 SQVTM and CDR2 ANQGSEA. This CDR3 is built from 12 residues. The CDR3 sequence: CSVAGDTPGYTF.

CDR3 amino acids: CSVVGQAGMNTEAFF. This rearrangement joins TRBV29-1 to TRBJ1-1; TCRdb returns TRBD1, unconfirmable since there is no DNA. The CDR3 length is 15 residues. CDR1 and CDR2 (germline): SQVTM, ANQGSEA.

The genes are TRBV5-4 and TRBJ2-1; TCRdb proposes TRBD2, but this gene call is untestable without DNA. Germline lookup yields CDR1 SGHNT and CDR2 YYREEE (reference sequence). CDR3 length: 17 residues. The CDR3 region is CASSKGGRASRANEQFF.

The gene calls are TRBV18 and TRBJ2-6. Germline V gene sequence: CDR1 KGHSH, CDR2 LQKENI. The CDR3 is 16 amino acids. The CDR3 sequence: CASSYDPFSGANVLTF. The variable domain in full, completed from reference TRBV18 and TRBJ2-6, reads NAGVMQNPRHLVRRRGQEARLRCSPMKGHSHVYWYRQLPEEGLKFMVYLQKENIIDESGMPKERFSAEFPKEGPSILRIQQVVRGDSAAYFCASSYDPFSGANVLTFGAGSRLTVL.

The gene calls are TRBV5-5 and TRBJ1-2. The CDR3 loop spans 15 amino acids. Germline-derived CDR1 and CDR2 are SGHKS and YYEKEE (reference sequence). The CDR3 here is CASSLASQLNYGYTF.

This chain joins TRBV6-1 and TRBJ2-1; the TRBD1 assignment by TCRdb is unverifiable without DNA. CDR1 and CDR2 (germline): MNHNS, SASEGT. There are 16 residues in the CDR3. This CDR3 is CASKSNRDRGYNEQFF.

V usage is TRBV20-1 and J usage is TRBJ1-2; TCRdb proposes TRBD1, but this gene call is untestable without DNA. Per germline, CDR1 DFQATT and CDR2 SNEGSKA (reference sequence). This CDR3 spans 14 amino acids. CDR3 region: CSATHWTGGDGYTF.

This chain joins TRBV9 and TRBJ1-1. The germline V gene has CDR1 SGDLS and CDR2 YYNGEE. The CDR3 runs 14 residues. CDR3 loop: CASSVAYRETEAFF.

The chain recombines TRBV30 with TRBJ2-7; TCRdb's assignment of TRBD1 cannot be checked, as there is no DNA. Germline lookup yields CDR1 GTSNPN and CDR2 SVGIG (reference sequence). The CDR3 covers 16 residues. CDR3 sequence: CAWSVGGQVISYEQYF. Looking up the rest from reference TRBV30 and TRBJ2-7 gives the full variable domain: SQTIHQWPATLVQPVGSPLSLECTVEGTSNPNLYWYRQAAGRGLQLLFYSVGIGQISSEVPQNLSASRPQDRQFILSSKKLLLSDSGFYLCAWSVGGQVISYEQYFGPGTRLTVT.

V and J are TRBV25-1 and TRBJ2-7; TCRdb's D call of TRBD1 is untestable without DNA. The germline V gene encodes CDR1 MGHDK and CDR2 SYGVNS. This CDR3 is 15 amino acids long. The CDR3 region is CASSEFEGQGYEQYF.

The rearrangement joins TRBV20-1 to TRBJ1-2; there is no DNA to check the TCRdb D call of TRBD1. Germline V gives CDR1 DFQATT, CDR2 SNEGSKA (reference sequence). This CDR3 has 14 amino acids. The CDR3 sequence: CSAEPPQVRYGYTF.

The chain links TRBV12-3 or TRBV12-4 to TRBJ1-1; the TCRdb D gene call, TRBD1, has no DNA to confirm it. There are 13 residues in the CDR3. Here the CDR3 reads CASSLTGDTEAFF.

This rearrangement joins TRBV28 to TRBJ2-7; the TRBD1 assignment by TCRdb is unverifiable without DNA. Germline loops: CDR1 MDHEN, CDR2 SYDVKM. There are 13 residues in the CDR3. CDR3 protein: CASSDRFSYEQYF.

The chain carries TRBV11-2 and TRBJ1-2; no DNA is available, so the TRBD1 call from TCRdb remains unchecked. Germline V gives CDR1 SGHAT, CDR2 FQNNGV. The length of the CDR3 is 15 residues. The CDR3 sequence is CASSLVPGVDYGYTF.

This chain's CDR3 is CASTVDPPTDTQYF. J is TRBJ2-3 and V is TRBV12-3 or TRBV12-4; no DNA is available, so the TRBD1 call from TCRdb remains unchecked. CDR3 length: 14 residues.